Listed below are T cell receptor beta chains from one sample, sequenced in a study of T cells after yellow fever vaccination. Via MiXCR, TCRdb re-called the 5' RACE reads, giving one row per CDR3 protein. This table has 300,000 to 350,000 distinct CDR3 sequences, about 10% appearing once. Sequences were derived from CD4+ T cells sorted from PBMCs, sampled 45 days after the yellow fever booster vaccination. Receptors originate from a man younger than 30 who received the YFV17D yellow fever vaccine. CDR3s include the opening cysteine and the closing phenylalanine or tryptophan. A D gene is named only where the DNA matches it firmly. Expanded clones are given a class, and other clones once, few, many or no size at all.

V,D,J,size,DNA,CDR3
TRBV6-2/TRBV6-3,TRBD1,TRBJ2-4,few,TGTGCCAGCAGCGGGACAGGTGGCAACATTCAGTACTTC,CASSGTGGNIQYF
TRBV7-9,NA,TRBJ1-1,NA,TGTGCCAGCAGCCTCATCACGGCTGAAGCTTTCTTT,CASSLITAEAFF
TRBV15,NA,TRBJ1-1,NA,TGTGCCACCAGCCTTGGGCGGAACCCTGAAGCTTTCTTT,CATSLGRNPEAFF
TRBV7-2,NA,TRBJ2-4,many,TGTGCCAGCAGCTTAGGCGGATCCAAAAACATTCAGTACTTC,CASSLGGSKNIQYF
TRBV15,NA,TRBJ1-4,NA,TGTGCCACCAGCAGAGACGGGGATGCTACTAATGAAAAACTGTTTTTT,CATSRDGDATNEKLFF
TRBV20-1,NA,TRBJ1-3,few,TGCAGTGCTAGAGGAATAGGGTCGGGATCCGTTGGAAACACCATATATTTT,CSARGIGSGSVGNTIYF
TRBV5-1,TRBD2,TRBJ2-5,NA,TGCGCCAGCAGCCCCCCAGCGGGGGGAGAGACCCAGTACTTC,CASSPPAGGETQYF
TRBV7-2,NA,TRBJ2-6,few,TGTGCCAGCAGCCCTACCTACTCTGGGGCCAACGTCCTGACTTTC,CASSPTYSGANVLTF
TRBV7-9,NA,TRBJ2-5,NA,TGTGCCAGCAGCACCCGACAGATCCAAGAGACCCAGTACTTC,CASSTRQIQETQYF
TRBV5-1,TRBD1,TRBJ2-7,few,TGCGCCAGCAGCCGCGGGACAGGGGACTCCTACGAGCAGTACTTC,CASSRGTGDSYEQYF
TRBV12-3/TRBV12-4,NA,TRBJ2-5,few,TGTGCCAGCAGTTCGACGGTCCAAGAGACCCAGTACTTC,CASSSTVQETQYF
TRBV18,TRBD2,TRBJ2-5,few,TGTGCCAGCTCACCAGTCGGGACTAGCGGATCAGAGACCCAGTACTTC,CASSPVGTSGSETQYF
TRBV20-1,NA,TRBJ2-4,many,TGCAGTGTTGCCCGGGCAGGGGCCAAAAACATTCAGTACTTC,CSVARAGAKNIQYF
TRBV7-9,TRBD2,TRBJ2-1,NA,TGTGCCAGCAGCTTAGGTAGTTGGGGGACTAGCGGGTACAATGAGCAGTTCTTC,CASSLGSWGTSGYNEQFF
TRBV3-1,NA,TRBJ1-5,NA,TGTGCCAGCAGCCAAGGAGGGATGGGTCAGCCCCAGCATTTT,CASSQGGMGQPQHF
TRBV20-1,TRBD1,TRBJ1-2,few,TGCAGTGCACAAGAGGGGGCGGGCGGAAACTATGGCTACACCTTC,CSAQEGAGGNYGYTF
TRBV28,NA,TRBJ1-1,NA,TGTGCCAGCAGTTTAATAAAAACTGAAGCTTTCTTT,CASSLIKTEAFF
TRBV11-2,NA,TRBJ2-7,NA,TGTGCCAGCAGCCCCTCCTGGGGAAACGAGCAGTACTTC,CASSPSWGNEQYF
TRBV7-3,NA,TRBJ2-1,NA,TGTGCCAGCAGCTTATTGGGGCACAATGAGCAGTTCTTC,CASSLLGHNEQFF
TRBV20-1,NA,TRBJ1-1,NA,TGCAGTGTCAGTCAGGGAAACACTGAAGCTTTCTTT,CSVSQGNTEAFF
TRBV10-3,TRBD2,TRBJ2-5,few,TGTGCCATCGCCGGGACTAGCGGGGGAGGAGAGACCCAGTACTTC,CAIAGTSGGGETQYF
TRBV4-2,TRBD1,TRBJ1-6,many,TGTGCCAGCAGCCAAGCGCCACAGGGGTCCTATAATTCACCCCTCCACTTT,CASSQAPQGSYNSPLHF
TRBV5-1,NA,TRBJ1-4,few,TGCGCCAGCAGTATACACGACCCCGATGAAAAACTGTTTTTT,CASSIHDPDEKLFF
TRBV7-9,TRBD1,TRBJ1-6,NA,TGTGCCAGCAGCCCGGGACAGGTTGGGTCACCCCTCCACTTT,CASSPGQVGSPLHF
TRBV4-3,TRBD1,TRBJ2-7,many,TGCGCCAGTTCCCGGGACAGAGACTACGAGCAGTACTTC,CASSRDRDYEQYF
TRBV20-1,TRBD2,TRBJ2-1,NA,TGCAGTGCTGCAGTGACTAGCGGGGCCTCCTACAATGAGCAGTTCTTC,CSAAVTSGASYNEQFF
TRBV5-1,NA,TRBJ2-1,NA,TGCGCCAGCAGCCCTCCAGAGTACAATGAGCAGTTCTTC,CASSPPEYNEQFF
TRBV12-3/TRBV12-4,NA,TRBJ2-2,once,TGTGCCAGCAGTTGGGGGGAAACCACCGGGGGGCTGTTTTTT,CASSWGETTGGLFF
TRBV7-2,NA,TRBJ1-2,few,TGTGCCAGCAGCGCCCGTCCGGGGGCGAACTATGGCTACACCTTC,CASSARPGANYGYTF